The sequence of this T cell receptor (beta chain) was determined in a study of cytomegalovirus exposure and HLA in healthy donors. Both 60 Vbeta primers and 13 Jbeta primers went into the PCR. Method: immunoSEQ multiplex PCR; TCRdb's copy keeps in-frame clones and lacks some. Of 130,000 or so clones in the sample, approximately 72% are singletons; the top ten hold 6.5%. The CDR3 consists of 15 residues. Trimming took 0 bases from V and 5 from J, leaving 13 bases between them. Germline V gives CDR1 LNHNV, CDR2 YYDKDF (reference sequence). A note on this clone: Its antigen remains unknown.

Points from the study as a whole: Reportedly, HLA-A and HLA-B alleles of most subjects were accurately predicted from TCR beta. The investigators catalogued 150 or so TCR beta chains as cytomegalovirus-associated. The classifier was said to identify cytomegalovirus status with high specificity and sensitivity.

Sequencing was done on a sample of PBMCs. The origin of this receptor is an older woman in good health and CMV-seronegative. The genes are TRBV15 and TRBJ2-5; possible D gene TRBD2, 7 bases. CDR3 sequence: CATSREGGRRETQYF. CDR3 nucleotide sequence: TGTGCCACCAGCAGAGAGGGGGGGCGCCGGGAGACCCAGTACTTC. Complete variable domain (other parts from reference TRBV15 and TRBJ2-5): DAMVIQNPRYQVTQFGKPVTLSCSQTLNHNVMYWYQQKSSQAPKLLFHYYDKDFNNEADTPDNFQSRRPNTSFCFLDIRSPGLGDTAMYLCATSREGGRRETQYFGPGTRLLVL.